Below are 13 T cell receptor beta chains sequenced from a single sample in a study of Ad26.COV2.S vaccination and SARS-CoV-2 variants. Profiling relied on immunoSEQ multiplex PCR, and the TCRdb table lists in-frame clones only, not all of them. The sample has under 550,000 clones; over 75% are singletons. Noted treatment: some 19 received Ad26.COV2.S at low or high dose, single or two shots; roughly 5 received placebo; per-sample allocation not given. The investigators took samples on day 63 after the first vaccine or placebo injection. The sequences come from peripheral blood, collected in a trial of Ad26.COV2.S vaccine versus placebo. The receptors derive from a person between 18 and 59 years old who received the Ad26.COV2.S COVID-19 vaccine or a placebo.

The chain employs TRBV30 and TRBJ1-4; D gene uncertain. Trimming removed 3 bases from V and 0 bases from J, with 5 bases in between. The CDR3 is 13 residues long. Germline V lookup: CDR1 GTSNPN, CDR2 SVGIG (reference sequence). The CDR3: CAWSPPTNEKLFF. The CDR3 region has the DNA TGTGCCTGGAGCCCCCCAACTAATGAAAAACTGTTTTTT.

The rearrangement joins TRBV4-2 to TRBJ2-3, with no clear D. CDR1 is LGHNA and CDR2 is YNFKEQ in the germline V gene. Trimming took off 0 bases at V and 8 bases at J, with 9 bases between the two ends. The CDR3 runs 13 residues. The CDR3 region has the DNA TGTGCCAGCAGCCAAGAGTCAGTGGGTACGCAGTATTTT. Encoded protein: CASSQESVGTQYF.

The chain joins TRBV6-1 to TRBJ1-2; D is uncertain. The CDR3 length is 14 residues. The V gene lost 0 bases and the J gene lost 6 bases, with 11 bases spanning the gap. CDR1 is MNHNS and CDR2 is SASEGT in the germline V gene. The CDR3 reads CASSEAPQAHGYTF. The CDR3 DNA reads TGTGCCAGCAGTGAAGCGCCCCAGGCTCATGGCTACACCTTC.

This sequence joins TRBV19 and TRBJ2-1, with 7 bases lining up with TRBD1. Germline V gene sequence: CDR1 LNHDA, CDR2 SQIVND (reference sequence). The CDR3 spans 15 residues. V lost 3 bases, J lost 4 bases, and 6 bases stayed unmatched. CDR3 loop: CASSITGTDYNEQFF. CDR3 DNA sequence: TGTGCCAGTAGTATTACCGGGACAGATTACAATGAGCAGTTCTTC.

The V and J genes are TRBV28 and TRBJ2-7, with 11 bases fitting TRBD2. CDR3 size: 14 residues. The V gene end was trimmed by 5 bases and the J gene end by 2 bases; junction bases not matched to a gene: 2. Germline CDR1 is MDHEN and CDR2 is SYDVKM. CDR3 residues: CASSTSGGPYEQYF. For the CDR3, the DNA is TGTGCCAGCAGTACTAGCGGGGGCCCCTACGAGCAGTACTTC.

This sequence joins TRBV4-3 and TRBJ2-6; D is ambiguous. The CDR3 spans 15 residues. V dropped 4 bases and J dropped 0 bases, with 7 bases sitting between them. The germline V gene has CDR1 LGHNA and CDR2 YSLEER. CDR3 bases: TGCGCCAGCAGCCTTTTTTCCTCTGGGGCCAACGTCCTGACTTTC. Amino acids: CASSLFSSGANVLTF.

V gene TRBV19 combines with J gene TRBJ1-3; TRBD1 might be the D (5 bases). Per the germline V gene, CDR1 is LNHDA and CDR2 is SQIVND (reference sequence). The V gene lost 4 bases and the J gene lost 3 bases, with 19 bases spanning the gap. This CDR3 spans 17 amino acids. CDR3 sequence reads: CASSRTGATGSGNTIYF. Here the CDR3 DNA reads TGTGCCAGTAGTAGGACCGGGGCAACAGGAAGTGGAAACACCATATATTTT.

V usage is TRBV5-4 and J usage is TRBJ2-6; 7 bases map to TRBD1. Losses at the gene ends were 5 bases for V and 1 base for J; bases not matched to a gene: 9. The CDR3 covers 17 residues. The germline V gene has CDR1 SGHNT and CDR2 YYREEE (reference sequence). Here the CDR3 reads CASSYNNRGSGANVLTF. CDR3 coding DNA: TGTGCCAGCAGTTATAATAACAGGGGATCTGGGGCCAACGTCCTGACTTTC.

The genes are TRBV14 and TRBJ2-3; a weak D match, TRBD2 (5 bases). The CDR3 totals 15 residues. Trimming cost V 5 bases and J 0 bases, with 12 bases left between them. Germline V gene lookup returns CDR1 SGHDN and CDR2 FVKESK. The DNA of the CDR3 is TGTGCCAGCAGCTCGGGGATTACTAGCACAGATACGCAGTATTTT. Translated, it gives CASSSGITSTDTQYF.

This chain joins TRBV5-5 and TRBJ2-2, with D unclear. CDR1 SGHKS and CDR2 YYEKEE come from the germline V gene (reference sequence). V was pared by 7 bases and J by 0 bases, with 16 bases between. The CDR3 runs to 16 residues. CDR3 sequence reads: CASALSPGSNTGELFF. The CDR3 DNA follows: TGTGCCAGCGCCCTTAGCCCAGGATCGAACACCGGGGAGCTGTTTTTT.

The V gene is TRBV6-2 or TRBV6-3, the J gene TRBJ2-7, with 8 bases matching TRBD1. Germline CDR1 MNHEY, CDR2 SVGEGT. The CDR3 covers 15 residues. Losses at the gene ends were 4 bases for V and 4 bases for J; bases not matched to a gene: 9. For the CDR3, the DNA is TGTGCCAGCAGTTTGCGGACAGGGTACTCTTACGAGCAGTACTTC. Translating gives CASSLRTGYSYEQYF.

The rearrangement uses TRBV6-5 and TRBJ2-7; possibly TRBD2 for D (6 bases). This CDR3 region has 13 residues. Germline-derived CDR1 and CDR2 are MNHEY and SVGAGI. V shed 5 bases and J shed 5 bases, with 13 bases lying between them. CDR3 bases: TGTGCCAGCAGTCCGAGGAGGGGTCACGAGCAGTACTTC. It is translated as CASSPRRGHEQYF.

The chain is built from TRBV5-8 and TRBJ2-7, with D unresolved. CDR1 and CDR2 (germline): SGHTS, YDEGEE. V dropped 4 bases and J dropped 3 bases, with 5 bases sitting between them. This CDR3 contains 11 residues. CDR3 amino acids: CASSGYYEQYF. CDR3 nucleotides: TGTGCCAGCAGCGGATACTACGAGCAGTACTTC.